A selection of T cell receptor beta chains follows, all from one sample in a study of CD4 T cells in relation to SARS-CoV-2 and coronaviruses. Measured with immunoSEQ multiplex PCR; TCRdb has only the in-frame clones, and not every one. The sample contains about 68,000 clones, 80% to 95% of which appear only once. The sequenced material came from naive CD4+ T cells from PBMCs. These receptors all stem from a human donor in good health. Both conserved end residues are part of each CDR3. Fields, in order: V gene, clone size, J gene, D gene, CDR3 DNA, CDR3 protein. The D gene is left open where the match is weak. Only part of the rows carry a size: once, few, many, or a class if the clone is expanded.

TRBV6-1	once	TRBJ1-5	NA	TGTGCCAGCAGTGAGGTCCCGGGGGGGCTGGATCAGCCCCAGCATTTT	CASSEVPGGLDQPQHF
TRBV5-1	once	TRBJ1-6	TRBD1	TGCGCCAGCGCCTTTGGACAGGGTGGTTCACCCCTCCACTTT	CASAFGQGGSPLHF
TRBV2	NA	TRBJ2-1	NA	TGTGCCAGCAGTGAAACAAGAGGGGAGCAGTTCTTC	CASSETRGEQFF
TRBV21-1	NA	TRBJ2-5	NA	TGTGCCAGCGGACCTCTTCTTCAAGAGACCCAGTACTTC	CASGPLLQETQYF
TRBV5-1	NA	TRBJ1-3	TRBD1	TGCGCCAGCAGCTTGGGGACAGGGACTGGAAACACCATATATTTT	CASSLGTGTGNTIYF
TRBV10-3	NA	TRBJ2-5	NA	TGTGCCATCAGTGAGAGCGGCAGGGAAGAGACCCAGTACTTC	CAISESGREETQYF
TRBV27	NA	TRBJ1-2	TRBD1	TGTGCCAGCAGTTTACGGACAGGGAGTATCACCTTC	CASSLRTGSITF
TRBV7-3	NA	TRBJ1-2	TRBD1	TGTGCCAGCAGCGCGCGGGACAGGGCTGGCTACACCTTC	CASSARDRAGYTF
TRBV5-1	NA	TRBJ2-1	NA	TGCGCCAGCAGAACTTGGCAGGCTACCTACAATGAGCAGTTCTTC	CASRTWQATYNEQFF
TRBV28	NA	TRBJ1-6	NA	TGTGCCAGCAGTTTGAGCCATAATTCACCCCTCCACTTT	CASSLSHNSPLHF
TRBV6-5	once	TRBJ2-7	NA	TGTGCCAGCAGTCGCTCCACCAAACCCCCCCACGAGCAGTACTTC	CASSRSTKPPHEQYF
TRBV9	once	TRBJ1-1	TRBD1	TGTGCCAGCAGTCCGGGACAGATGAACACTGAAGCTTTCTTT	CASSPGQMNTEAFF
TRBV6-1	once	TRBJ2-7	NA	TGTGCCAGCAGTGACCTTGGAGTTTCCTCCTACGAGCAGTACTTC	CASSDLGVSSYEQYF
TRBV19	NA	TRBJ2-1	NA	TGTGCCAGCCGGGGAGGATCAGTGCAGTTCTTC	CASRGGSVQFF
TRBV7-3	NA	TRBJ2-3	TRBD1	TGTGCCAGCAGCTTAGGACAGGGGGCGTCAGATACGCAGTATTTT	CASSLGQGASDTQYF
TRBV19	few	TRBJ2-2	NA	TGTGCCAGTAGTATAGTCGGACCCGGGGAGCTGTTTTTT	CASSIVGPGELFF
TRBV7-2	NA	TRBJ2-7	TRBD1	TGTGCCAGCAGCTTATGGTCAACAGGGGGCTTGTACGAGCAGTACTTC	CASSLWSTGGLYEQYF
TRBV6-1	NA	TRBJ1-4	NA	TGTGCCAGCAGTGAACAGGTTGCAACTAATGAAAAACTGTTTTTT	CASSEQVATNEKLFF
TRBV7-9	NA	TRBJ1-2	TRBD1	TGTGCCAGCAGCCCGTTGGGACAGAACTATGGCTACACCTTC	CASSPLGQNYGYTF
TRBV9	NA	TRBJ1-6	NA	TGTGCCAGCAGCGCTCCAGGCGGCGGCTCACCCCTCCACTTT	CASSAPGGGSPLHF
TRBV5-8	NA	TRBJ2-1	TRBD2	TGTGCCACCCAACTAACCGGGACTAGCGACTTTCAGCAGTTCTTC	CATQLTGTSDFQQFF
TRBV23-1	NA	TRBJ1-3	NA	TGCGCCAGCAGTCAAAACCGGGACATCTCTGGAAACACCATATATTTT	CASSQNRDISGNTIYF
TRBV24-1	NA	TRBJ2-5	NA	TGTGCCACCAGTGCTTGGACAGACCAAGAGACCCAGTACTTC	CATSAWTDQETQYF
TRBV12-3/TRBV12-4	NA	TRBJ2-2	NA	TGTGCCAGCAGGAAAGTCATCGGGGAGCTGTTTTTT	CASRKVIGELFF
TRBV15	NA	TRBJ1-1	NA	TGTGCCACCAGCAGAGAGACAGTGGGGAGCACTGAAGCTTTCTTT	CATSRETVGSTEAFF
TRBV5-1	NA	TRBJ2-2	TRBD1	TGCGCCAGCAGCCCCGGGACAGTAAACACCGGGGAGCTGTTTTTT	CASSPGTVNTGELFF
TRBV6-6	NA	TRBJ1-3	NA	TGTGCCAGCAGTTACCCGCAGTCCGGGGAGGGAAACACCATATATTTT	CASSYPQSGEGNTIYF
TRBV4-1	NA	TRBJ2-3	TRBD2	TGCGCCAGCAGCCAAGGGTGGGGGGGGACAGATACGCAGTATTTT	CASSQGWGGTDTQYF
TRBV7-2	NA	TRBJ2-1	TRBD2	TGTGCCAGCAGCTCGTTAGCGGGGCCTTACAATGAGCAGTTCTTC	CASSSLAGPYNEQFF
TRBV7-2	NA	TRBJ1-2	TRBD1	TGTGCCAGCAGCTTAGTTTGGACAGGGGTTGGTCGGGGCTACACCTTC	CASSLVWTGVGRGYTF
TRBV6-5	NA	TRBJ1-2	TRBD1	TGTGCCAGCAGACAACAGGGGAACTATGGCTACACCTTC	CASRQQGNYGYTF
TRBV6-5	NA	TRBJ2-7	NA	TGTGCCAGCAGTTACAATGGGTTCCCCCCTTCCTACGAGCAGTACTTC	CASSYNGFPPSYEQYF
TRBV7-3	NA	TRBJ2-7	TRBD1	TGTGCCAGCAGCTTTGCCGGGACAGGGCGGCACGAGCAGTACTTC	CASSFAGTGRHEQYF
TRBV5-1	NA	TRBJ1-1	NA	TGCGCCAGCAGCTTGGAGGGGGGTACTGAAGCTTTCTTT	CASSLEGGTEAFF
TRBV5-6	NA	TRBJ1-4	TRBD1	TGTGCCAGCAGCGCGCTACAGGGGTCCACTAATGAAAAACTGTTTTTT	CASSALQGSTNEKLFF
TRBV19	NA	TRBJ1-3	NA	TGTGCCAGTAGTCCACCCTCCGTTCCGAACACCATATATTTT	CASSPPSVPNTIYF
TRBV27	NA	TRBJ1-6	TRBD1	TGTGCCAGCAGTCCAGACAGGGAAAATTCACCCCTCCACTTT	CASSPDRENSPLHF
TRBV5-1	NA	TRBJ1-1	TRBD1	TGCGCCAGCAGCGAACAGACAGGGCGTATGAACACTGAAGCTTTCTTT	CASSEQTGRMNTEAFF
TRBV4-1	NA	TRBJ2-2	NA	TGCGCCAGCAGCCAAACAGGGATTTCCGGGGAGCTGTTTTTT	CASSQTGISGELFF
TRBV19	once	TRBJ1-1	NA	TGTGCCAGTAGTGTTATGTGGGGCCCGAACACTGAAGCTTTCTTT	CASSVMWGPNTEAFF
TRBV7-2	NA	TRBJ1-2	NA	TGTGCCAGCAGCCCTGTACGGGGGAACTATGGCTACACCTTC	CASSPVRGNYGYTF
TRBV30	NA	TRBJ1-5	NA	TGTGCCTCTGGGGCTAGCTCACGCAATCAGCCCCAGCATTTT	CASGASSRNQPQHF
TRBV28	NA	TRBJ1-5	NA	TGTGCCAGCAGTGAAAGTGGGTTTCAGCCCCAGCATTTT	CASSESGFQPQHF
TRBV3-1/TRBV3-2	NA	TRBJ2-5	NA	TGTGCCAGCAGCCAAGTGCGGTGGCGGGAGACCCAGTACTTC	CASSQVRWRETQYF
TRBV7-2	NA	TRBJ2-1	NA	TGTGCCAGCAGCTTAGAGTCCACCTACAATGAGCAGTTCTTC	CASSLESTYNEQFF
TRBV29-1	NA	TRBJ2-4	NA	TGCAGCGTTGAAACGGAGGGCCGGGAAGGCGTATACATTCAGTACTTC	CSVETEGREGVYIQYF
TRBV5-1	NA	TRBJ2-3	NA	TGCGCCAGCAGCTTCCGGGAACTCACAGATACGCAGTATTTT	CASSFRELTDTQYF
TRBV3-1/TRBV3-2	NA	TRBJ2-2	TRBD1	TGTGCCAGCAGCCAACGGGACAGGGGAGGGGAGCTGTTTTTT	CASSQRDRGGELFF
TRBV24-1	NA	TRBJ2-1	NA	TGTGCCACCAGTGTCCGGGTCCAGCAGTTCTTC	CATSVRVQQFF
TRBV6-5	NA	TRBJ2-7	NA	TGTGCCAGCAGTCCAGGGTTTAATTACGAGCAGTACTTC	CASSPGFNYEQYF
TRBV19	NA	TRBJ1-1	NA	TGTGCCAGTAGGTCCTACCGGGTAGATATGGACACTGAAGCTTTCTTT	CASRSYRVDMDTEAFF
TRBV5-1	once	TRBJ2-2	NA	TGCGCCAGCAGCCTTTTACAGGGTCCGAACACCGGGGAGCTGTTTTTT	CASSLLQGPNTGELFF
TRBV29-1	NA	TRBJ2-7	NA	TGCAGCGTTATCACGACGGCGGTGGGGCAGTACTTC	CSVITTAVGQYF
TRBV19	NA	TRBJ1-1	NA	TGTGCCAGTAGTCCAGGGATTACTGAAGCTTTCTTT	CASSPGITEAFF
TRBV3-1/TRBV3-2	few	TRBJ2-7	NA	TGTGCCAGCAGCCCCCTAGGGGGGAGTTCCTACGAGCAGTACTTC	CASSPLGGSSYEQYF
TRBV25-1	NA	TRBJ2-2	TRBD2	TGTGCCAGCAGTCTACCGCGGGGGATCGGTAACACCGGGGAGCTGTTTTTT	CASSLPRGIGNTGELFF
TRBV6-5	NA	TRBJ2-1	NA	TGTGCCAGCAGACAGGACAATGAGCAGTTCTTC	CASRQDNEQFF
TRBV10-3	NA	TRBJ1-5	TRBD1	TGTGCCATCAGGGAGGGACAGCACAATCAGCCCCAGCATTTT	CAIREGQHNQPQHF
TRBV28	NA	TRBJ1-2	TRBD1	TGTGCCAGCAGTTTAAGGCCTAGGGGCAGGGGGATTGGTAGGGATGGTGGCTACACCTTC	CASSLRPRGRGIGRDGGYTF